This T cell receptor (beta chain) is from a study of T and B cells in COVID-19 patients. Study-wide background: COVID-19 patients gave peripheral blood either during active infection or after recovery.

TRB rearrangements were amplified by multiplex PCR with BIOMED2 TRB-A/B primers. MiXCR, run by TCRdb on the multiplex PCR reads, gives a single entry per CDR3 protein. Of about 18,000 distinct CDR3 sequences in the sample, around a third are singletons; the top ten hold 16%. This clonotype is judged medium-sized. Each TRB amplification used roughly 250-550 ng of genomic DNA from blood. The CDR3 is made up of 14 amino acids. The V and J ends lost 8 bases and 4 bases respectively, with 18 bases between them. The germline V gene encodes CDR1 SQVTM and CDR2 ANQGSEA. The sample comprised blood. The gene calls are TRBV29-1 and TRBJ1-3; unclear D gene. The TCR was taken from a human donor with active COVID-19. CDR3 DNA sequence: TGCAGCCCCTTCGGATTCCTGGAGGGAAACACCATATATTTT. It yields the protein CSPFGFLEGNTIYF.